The T cell receptor (beta chain) described here comes from a study of cytomegalovirus exposure and HLA in healthy donors. Study at large: HLA-typed donors contributed some 85 million unique TCRs, which were held in an early data release.

In the case of this clone: Antigen specificity is unknown.

Study-wide findings and caveats: A link between a missense DCLRE1C variant and TCR beta V- and J-gene trimming emerged from a later analysis. High specificity and sensitivity for cytomegalovirus status were reported for the classifier.

The primer mix had 60 Vbeta and 13 Jbeta primers. Repertoires were generated with immunoSEQ multiplex PCR, while TCRdb's copy carries only in-frame clones and drops some. Of some 140,000 clones in the sample, around 82% were seen once. CDR3 length equals 15 residues. Per germline, CDR1 SEHNR and CDR2 FQNEAQ (reference sequence). J lost 4 bases, V lost 2 bases, and 3 bases had no gene match. The chain combines TRBV7-9 with TRBJ1-2; 11 bases agree with TRBD1. Material: PBMCs. The TCR was taken from a woman in her forties in good health and CMV-seropositive. CDR3 nucleotide sequence: TGTGCCAGCAGCTTACCAGGGACAGGGGGCTATGGCTACACCTTC. Protein product: CASSLPGTGGYGYTF.